This TCR beta chain was recovered during a study of OX40 agonist ivuxolimab in advanced cancers. Study context: Every 2 weeks, ivuxolimab was infused into the patients intravenously at between 0.01 and 10 mg/kg.

From germline, CDR1 is LGHNA and CDR2 YNFKEQ. This CDR3 has 15 residues. Trimming cost V 1 base and J 10 bases; bases outside gene matches: 8. Using immunoSEQ multiplex PCR, the repertoire was profiled, and TCRdb retains in-frame clones only, with some absent. The profile shows tens of thousands of clones, 75% to 85% of them singletons. The sequence was obtained from an adult with an advanced solid tumor such as melanoma, head and neck, liver or kidney cancer. The rearrangement links TRBV4-2 to TRBJ2-1, with TRBD2 matching over 9 bases. The sample here was CD4+ or CD8+ T cells sorted from blood, taken in a trial of the OX40 agonist ivuxolimab. CDR3 coding DNA: TGTGCCAGCAGCCAAGGGCGGCTAGCGGGACGGGAGCAGTTCTTC. It codes for CASSQGRLAGREQFF.